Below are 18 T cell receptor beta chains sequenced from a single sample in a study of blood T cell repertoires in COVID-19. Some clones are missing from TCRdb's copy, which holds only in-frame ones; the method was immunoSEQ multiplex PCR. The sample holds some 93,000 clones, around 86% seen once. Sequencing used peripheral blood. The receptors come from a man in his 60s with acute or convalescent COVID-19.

The DNA of the CDR3 is TGTGCCAGCAGTGGGCAGACTAATGAAAAACTGTTTTTT. This gives the protein CASSGQTNEKLFF. This chain connects TRBV2 to TRBJ1-4; no clear D gene. V lost 4 bases and J lost 2, with 5 bases in between. CDR1 SNHLY and CDR2 FYNNEI come from the germline V gene. The CDR3 loop spans 13 amino acids.

CDR3 residues: CASSFVGQGLSYGYTF. The CDR3 region has the DNA TGTGCCAGCAGTTTTGTTGGACAGGGTCTCAGCTATGGCTACACCTTC. J is TRBJ1-2 and V is TRBV27; 8 bases are a match to TRBD1. Germline V lookup: CDR1 MNHEY, CDR2 SMNVEV (reference sequence). V shed 3 bases and J 4 bases; nucleotides not matched to a gene: 10. CDR3 length equals 16 residues.

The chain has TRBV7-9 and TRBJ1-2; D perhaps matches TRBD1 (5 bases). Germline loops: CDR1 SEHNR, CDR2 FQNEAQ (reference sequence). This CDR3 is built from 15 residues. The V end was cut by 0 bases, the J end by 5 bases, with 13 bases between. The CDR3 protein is CASSLAQARLYGYTF. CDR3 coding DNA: TGTGCCAGCAGCTTAGCACAGGCCCGGCTTTATGGCTACACCTTC.

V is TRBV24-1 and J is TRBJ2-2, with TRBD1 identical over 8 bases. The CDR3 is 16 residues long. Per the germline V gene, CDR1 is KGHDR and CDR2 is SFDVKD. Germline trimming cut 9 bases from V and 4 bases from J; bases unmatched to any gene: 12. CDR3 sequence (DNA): TGTGCCACCGGAGAGGGAGGACAGGGTCTCACCGGGGAGCTGTTTTTT. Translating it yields CATGEGGQGLTGELFF.

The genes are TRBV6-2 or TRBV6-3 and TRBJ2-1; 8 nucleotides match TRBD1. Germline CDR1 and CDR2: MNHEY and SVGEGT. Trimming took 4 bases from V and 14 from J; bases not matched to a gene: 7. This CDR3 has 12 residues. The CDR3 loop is CASSWPDRDKFF. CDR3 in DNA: TGTGCCAGCAGTTGGCCGGACAGGGATAAGTTCTTC.

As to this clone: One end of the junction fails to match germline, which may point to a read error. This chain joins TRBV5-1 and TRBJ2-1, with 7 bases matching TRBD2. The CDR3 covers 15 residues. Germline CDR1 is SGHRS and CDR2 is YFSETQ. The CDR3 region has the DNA TGCGCCAGCAGATTGGAGGGCGGGAGTTACAATGAGCAGTTCTTC. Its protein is CASRLEGGSYNEQFF.

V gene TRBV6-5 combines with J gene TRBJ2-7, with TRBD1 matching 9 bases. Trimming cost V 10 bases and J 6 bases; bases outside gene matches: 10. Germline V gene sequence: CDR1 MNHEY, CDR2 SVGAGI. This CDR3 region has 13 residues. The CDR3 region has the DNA TGTGCCACACGGCGAGACAGGGGGGCCGAGCAGTACTTC. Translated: CATRRDRGAEQYF.

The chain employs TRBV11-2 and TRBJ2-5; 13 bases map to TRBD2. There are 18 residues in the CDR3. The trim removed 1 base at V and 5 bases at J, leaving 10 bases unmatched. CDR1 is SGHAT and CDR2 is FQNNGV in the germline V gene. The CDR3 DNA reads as TGTGCCAGCAGCTTAGCCCGGACTAGCGGGAGTGGGAGGGAGACCCAGTACTTC. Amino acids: CASSLARTSGSGRETQYF.

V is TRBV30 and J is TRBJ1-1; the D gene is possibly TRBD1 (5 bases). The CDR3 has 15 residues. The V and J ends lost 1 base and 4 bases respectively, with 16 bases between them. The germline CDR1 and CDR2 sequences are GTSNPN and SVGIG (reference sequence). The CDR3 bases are TGTGCCTGGAGTGGGCAGGGTAAGCTAACCACTGAAGCTTTCTTT. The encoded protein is CAWSGQGKLTTEAFF.

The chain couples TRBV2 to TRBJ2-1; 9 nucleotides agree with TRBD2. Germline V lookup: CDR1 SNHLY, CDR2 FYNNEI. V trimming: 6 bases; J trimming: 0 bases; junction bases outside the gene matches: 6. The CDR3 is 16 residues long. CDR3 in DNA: TGTGCCAGCAGGGCAGGACTAGCGACCTCCTACAATGAGCAGTTCTTC. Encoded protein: CASRAGLATSYNEQFF. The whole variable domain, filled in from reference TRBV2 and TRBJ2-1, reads EPEVTQTPSHQVTQMGQEVILRCVPISNHLYFYWYRQILGQKVEFLVSFYNNEISEKSEIFDDQFSVERPDGSNFTLKIRSTKLEDSAMYFCASRAGLATSYNEQFFGPGTRLTVL.

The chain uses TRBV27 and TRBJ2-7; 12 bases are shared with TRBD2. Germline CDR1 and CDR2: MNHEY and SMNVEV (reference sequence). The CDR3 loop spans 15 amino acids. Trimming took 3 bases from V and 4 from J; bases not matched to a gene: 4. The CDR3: CASSFAGTSGYEQYF. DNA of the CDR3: TGTGCCAGCAGTTTTGCCGGGACTAGCGGGTACGAGCAGTACTTC.

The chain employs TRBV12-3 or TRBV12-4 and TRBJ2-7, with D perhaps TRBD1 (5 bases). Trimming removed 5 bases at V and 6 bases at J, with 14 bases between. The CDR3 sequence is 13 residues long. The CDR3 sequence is CASSQLGRVEQYF. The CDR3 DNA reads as TGTGCCAGCAGTCAATTGGGGCGTGTCGAGCAGTACTTC.

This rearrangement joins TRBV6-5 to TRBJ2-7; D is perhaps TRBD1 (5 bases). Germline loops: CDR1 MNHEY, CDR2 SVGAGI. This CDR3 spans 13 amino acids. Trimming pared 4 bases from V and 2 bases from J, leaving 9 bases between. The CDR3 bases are TGTGCCAGCAGTTCCGACAGAACCTACGAGCAGTACTTC. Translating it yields CASSSDRTYEQYF.

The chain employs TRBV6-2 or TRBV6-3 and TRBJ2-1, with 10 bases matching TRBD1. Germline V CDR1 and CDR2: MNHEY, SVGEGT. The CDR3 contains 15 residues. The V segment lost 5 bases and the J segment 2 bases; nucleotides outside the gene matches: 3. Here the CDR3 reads CASSTGTGAYNEQFF. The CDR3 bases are TGTGCCAGCAGTACCGGGACAGGGGCCTACAATGAGCAGTTCTTC.

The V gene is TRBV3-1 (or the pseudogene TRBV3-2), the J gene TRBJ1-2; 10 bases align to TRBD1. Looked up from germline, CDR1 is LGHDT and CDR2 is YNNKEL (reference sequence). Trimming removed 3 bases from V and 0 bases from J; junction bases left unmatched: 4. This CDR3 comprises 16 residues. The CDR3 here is CASSQGQGKANYGYTF. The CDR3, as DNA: TGTGCCAGCAGCCAGGGACAGGGGAAAGCTAACTATGGCTACACCTTC.

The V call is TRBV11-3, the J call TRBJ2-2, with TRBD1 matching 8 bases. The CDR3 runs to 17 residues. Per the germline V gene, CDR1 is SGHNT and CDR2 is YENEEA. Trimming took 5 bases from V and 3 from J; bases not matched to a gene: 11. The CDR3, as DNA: TGTGCCAGCAGCCTGAGCGGACAGGGATCGTACACCGGGGAGCTGTTTTTT. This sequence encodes CASSLSGQGSYTGELFF.

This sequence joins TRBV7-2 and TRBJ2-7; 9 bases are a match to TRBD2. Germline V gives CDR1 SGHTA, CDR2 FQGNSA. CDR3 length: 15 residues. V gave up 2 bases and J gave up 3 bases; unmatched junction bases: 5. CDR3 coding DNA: TGTGCCAGCAGCTTATCTAGCGGGGTAAACTACGAGCAGTACTTC. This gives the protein CASSLSSGVNYEQYF. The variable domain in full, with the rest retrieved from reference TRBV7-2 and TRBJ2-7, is GAGVSQSPSNKVTEKGKDVELRCDPISGHTALYWYRQSLGQGLEFLIYFQGNSAPDKSGLPSDRFSAERTGGSVSTLTIQRTQQEDSAVYLCASSLSSGVNYEQYFGPGTRLTVT.

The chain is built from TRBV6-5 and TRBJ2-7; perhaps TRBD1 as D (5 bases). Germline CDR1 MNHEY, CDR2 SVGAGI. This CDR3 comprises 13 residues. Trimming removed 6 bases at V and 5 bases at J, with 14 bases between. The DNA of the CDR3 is TGTGCCAGCAGACCAGCAGGGCTCAACGAGCAGTACTTC. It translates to CASRPAGLNEQYF.